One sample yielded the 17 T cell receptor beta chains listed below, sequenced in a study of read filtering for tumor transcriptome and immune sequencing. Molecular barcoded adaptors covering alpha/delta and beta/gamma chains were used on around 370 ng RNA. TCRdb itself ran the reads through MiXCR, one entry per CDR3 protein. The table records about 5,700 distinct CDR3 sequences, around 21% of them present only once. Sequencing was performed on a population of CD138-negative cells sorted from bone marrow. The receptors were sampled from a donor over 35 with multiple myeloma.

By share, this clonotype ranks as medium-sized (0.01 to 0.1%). The CDR3 loop reads CASSYSLRQETQYF. For the CDR3, the DNA is TGTGCCAGCAGTTACTCCCTCCGGCAAGAGACCCAGTACTTC. V gene TRBV6-8 combines with J gene TRBJ2-5; D not resolved. CDR1 and CDR2 from the germline V gene are MNHGY and SAAAGT. V lost 0 bases, J lost 2 bases, and 7 bases lay in between. The CDR3 extends over 14 amino acids.

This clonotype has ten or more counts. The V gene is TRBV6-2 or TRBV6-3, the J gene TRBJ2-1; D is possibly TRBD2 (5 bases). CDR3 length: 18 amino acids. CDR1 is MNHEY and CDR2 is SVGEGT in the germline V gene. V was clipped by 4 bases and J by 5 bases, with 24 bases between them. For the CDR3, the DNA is TGTGCCAGCAGTTCCAGCTGTAAAGGTGGGGAGCCGCACAATGAGCAGTTCTTC. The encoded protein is CASSSSCKGGEPHNEQFF.

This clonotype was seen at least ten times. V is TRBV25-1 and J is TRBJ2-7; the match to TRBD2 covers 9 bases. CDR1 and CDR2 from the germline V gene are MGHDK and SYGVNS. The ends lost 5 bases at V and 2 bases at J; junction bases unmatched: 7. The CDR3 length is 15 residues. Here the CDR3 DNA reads TGTGCCAGCAGTCCCGGGACTAGCTATACCTACGAGCAGTACTTC. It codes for CASSPGTSYTYEQYF.

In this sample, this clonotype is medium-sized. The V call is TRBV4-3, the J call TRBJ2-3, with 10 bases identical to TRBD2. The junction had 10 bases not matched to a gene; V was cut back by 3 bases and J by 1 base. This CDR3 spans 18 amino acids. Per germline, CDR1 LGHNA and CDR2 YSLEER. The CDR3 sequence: CASSQVPPGTSGTDTQYF. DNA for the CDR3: TGCGCCAGCAGCCAGGTACCTCCCGGGACTAGCGGCACAGATACGCAGTATTTT.

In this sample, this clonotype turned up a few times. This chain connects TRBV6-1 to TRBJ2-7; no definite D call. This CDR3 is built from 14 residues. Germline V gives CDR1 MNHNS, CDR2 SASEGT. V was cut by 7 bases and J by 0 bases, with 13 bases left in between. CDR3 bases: TGTGCCAGCACGTGGAACACGCCCTCCTACGAGCAGTACTTC. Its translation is CASTWNTPSYEQYF.

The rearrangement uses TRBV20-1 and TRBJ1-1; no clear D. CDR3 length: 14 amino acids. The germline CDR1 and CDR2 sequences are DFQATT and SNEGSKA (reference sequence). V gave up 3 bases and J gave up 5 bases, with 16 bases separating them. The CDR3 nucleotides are TGCAGTGCTAGGGGGAGGGAAGGGTGGACTGAAGCTTTCTTT. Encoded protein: CSARGREGWTEAFF.

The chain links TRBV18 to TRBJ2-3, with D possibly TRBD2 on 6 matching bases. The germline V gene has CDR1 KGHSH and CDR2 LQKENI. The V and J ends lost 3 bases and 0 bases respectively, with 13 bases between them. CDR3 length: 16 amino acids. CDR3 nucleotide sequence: TGTGCCAGCTCACCGATACTAGCTGCTAGCACAGATACGCAGTATTTT. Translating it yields CASSPILAASTDTQYF.

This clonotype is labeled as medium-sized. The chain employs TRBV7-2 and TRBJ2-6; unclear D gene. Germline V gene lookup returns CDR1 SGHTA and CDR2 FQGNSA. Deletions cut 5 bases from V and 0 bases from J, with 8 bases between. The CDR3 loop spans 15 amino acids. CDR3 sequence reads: CASSATPSGANVLTF. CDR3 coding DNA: TGTGCCAGCAGCGCAACCCCCTCTGGGGCCAACGTCCTGACTTTC.

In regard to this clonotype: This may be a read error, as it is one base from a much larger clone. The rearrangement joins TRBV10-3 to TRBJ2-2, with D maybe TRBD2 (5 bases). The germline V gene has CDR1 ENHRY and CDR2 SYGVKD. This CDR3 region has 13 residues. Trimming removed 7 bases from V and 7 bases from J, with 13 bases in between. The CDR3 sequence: CAITKEGYGELFF. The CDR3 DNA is TGTGCCATCACCAAAGAGGGATACGGGGAGCTGTTTTTT.

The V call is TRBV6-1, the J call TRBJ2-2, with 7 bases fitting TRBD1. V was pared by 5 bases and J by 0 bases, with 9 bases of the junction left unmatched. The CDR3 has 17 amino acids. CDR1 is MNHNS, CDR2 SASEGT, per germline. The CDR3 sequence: CASSYLSTGANTGELFF. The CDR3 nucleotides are TGTGCCAGCAGTTATCTTTCAACAGGGGCGAACACCGGGGAGCTGTTTTTT.

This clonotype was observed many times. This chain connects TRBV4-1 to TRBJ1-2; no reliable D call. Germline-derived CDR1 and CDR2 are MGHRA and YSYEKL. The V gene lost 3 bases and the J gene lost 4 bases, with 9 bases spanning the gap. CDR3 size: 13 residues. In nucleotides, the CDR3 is TGCGCCAGCAGCCAGCCCCAGAGCTATGGCTACACCTTC. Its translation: CASSQPQSYGYTF.

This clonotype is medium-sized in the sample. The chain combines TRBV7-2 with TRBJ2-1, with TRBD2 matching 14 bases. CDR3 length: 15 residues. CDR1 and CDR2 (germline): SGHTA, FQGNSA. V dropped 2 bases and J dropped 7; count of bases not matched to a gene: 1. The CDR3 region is CASSLRTSGRNEQFF. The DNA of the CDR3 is TGTGCCAGCAGCTTAAGGACTAGCGGGAGGAATGAGCAGTTCTTC.

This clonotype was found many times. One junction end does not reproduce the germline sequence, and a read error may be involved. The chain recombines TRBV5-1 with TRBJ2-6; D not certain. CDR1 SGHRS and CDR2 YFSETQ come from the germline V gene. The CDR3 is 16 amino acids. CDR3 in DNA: TGCGCCAGCACCTTGGGCCCCGACTCTGGGGCCAACGTCCTGACTTTC. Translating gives CASTLGPDSGANVLTF.

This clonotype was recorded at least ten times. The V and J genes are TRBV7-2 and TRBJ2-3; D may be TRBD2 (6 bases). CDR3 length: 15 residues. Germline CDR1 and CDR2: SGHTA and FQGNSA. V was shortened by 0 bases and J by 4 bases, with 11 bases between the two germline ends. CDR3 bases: TGTGCCAGCAGCTTAGCAGGTTGGGGGGCAGATACGCAGTATTTT. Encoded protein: CASSLAGWGADTQYF.

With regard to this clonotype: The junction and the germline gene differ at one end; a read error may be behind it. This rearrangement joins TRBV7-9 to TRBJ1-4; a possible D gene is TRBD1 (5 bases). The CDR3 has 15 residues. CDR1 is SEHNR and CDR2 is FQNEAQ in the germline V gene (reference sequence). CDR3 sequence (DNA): TGTGCCAGCAGCTTAGGAGCAGGGAATAATGAAAAGCTGCTTTTT. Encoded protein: CASSLGAGNNEKLLF. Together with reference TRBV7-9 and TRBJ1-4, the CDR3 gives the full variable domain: DTGVSQNPRHKITKRGQNVTFRCDPISEHNRLYWYRQTLGQGPEFLTYFQNEAQLEKSRLLSDRFSAERPKGSFSTLEIQRTEQGDSAMYLCASSLGAGNNEKLLFGSGTQLSVL.

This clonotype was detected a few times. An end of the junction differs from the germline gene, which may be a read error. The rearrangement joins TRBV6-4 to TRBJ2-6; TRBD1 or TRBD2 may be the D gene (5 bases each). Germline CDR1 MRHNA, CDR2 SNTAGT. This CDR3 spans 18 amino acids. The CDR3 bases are TGTGCCAGCAGCGCAAACTGGGACGGGTCCTCTGGGGCCGACGTCCTGACTTTC. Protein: CASSANWDGSSGADVLTF.

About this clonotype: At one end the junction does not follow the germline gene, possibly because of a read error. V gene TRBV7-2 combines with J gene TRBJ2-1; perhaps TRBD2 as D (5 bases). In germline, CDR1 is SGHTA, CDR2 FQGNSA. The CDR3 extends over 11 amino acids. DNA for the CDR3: TGTGCCAGCTGCGACTACAATGAACAGTTCTTC. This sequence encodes CASCDYNEQFF.